Listed below are T cell receptor beta chains from one sample, sequenced in a study of molecular identifiers for immune sequencing clone quantification. TCRdb reanalysed the PCR reads using MiXCR and keeps one entry per CDR3 protein. Among 300,000 to 350,000 distinct CDR3 sequences listed, 20% to 25% were seen once. The sequenced sample was naive CD8+ T cells from blood, with Jurkat cell RNA spiked in. These receptors all stem from a human donor in good health. Some libraries in this study had Jurkat cell RNA spiked in. CDR3s include the opening cysteine and the closing phenylalanine or tryptophan. The order of the fields is V gene, D gene, clone size, J gene, CDR3 protein, CDR3 DNA. A D gene is named only where the DNA matches it firmly. Size tells how often a clone was seen (once, few, many) or the class of an expanded clone, and some rows leave it out.

v_call: TRBV4-3
d_call: TRBD2
clone_size: many
j_call: TRBJ2-7
cdr3_aa: CASSPGLAGGVYEQYF
cdr3_nt: TGCGCCAGCAGCCCCGGACTAGCGGGAGGGGTCTACGAGCAGTACTTC

v_call: TRBV12-3/TRBV12-4
d_call: NA
clone_size: NA
j_call: TRBJ2-2
cdr3_aa: CASSPLISTGELFF
cdr3_nt: TGTGCCAGCAGTCCTTTGATCTCGACCGGGGAGCTGTTTTTT

v_call: TRBV10-3
d_call: NA
clone_size: many
j_call: TRBJ2-4
cdr3_aa: CAISDEGLENIQYF
cdr3_nt: TGTGCCATCAGTGACGAGGGGCTTGAAAACATTCAGTACTTC

v_call: TRBV27
d_call: NA
clone_size: NA
j_call: TRBJ1-5
cdr3_aa: CASSLDRANRPQHF
cdr3_nt: TGTGCCAGCAGTTTAGATCGTGCCAATCGGCCCCAGCATTTT

v_call: TRBV19
d_call: NA
clone_size: many
j_call: TRBJ2-2
cdr3_aa: CASSPGLYTGELFF
cdr3_nt: TGTGCCAGTAGTCCCGGACTCTACACCGGGGAGCTGTTTTTT

v_call: TRBV6-2/TRBV6-3
d_call: NA
clone_size: NA
j_call: TRBJ1-1
cdr3_aa: CASSYSGRGTEAFF
cdr3_nt: TGTGCCAGCAGTTACTCGGGAAGGGGCACTGAAGCTTTCTTT

v_call: TRBV12-3/TRBV12-4
d_call: TRBD1
clone_size: few
j_call: TRBJ2-1
cdr3_aa: CASIGDREAEQFF
cdr3_nt: TGTGCCAGCATCGGGGACAGGGAGGCTGAGCAGTTCTTC

v_call: TRBV5-6
d_call: TRBD1
clone_size: many
j_call: TRBJ1-1
cdr3_aa: CASSGGQGYTEAFF
cdr3_nt: TGTGCCAGCAGCGGGGGACAGGGTTACACTGAAGCTTTCTTT

v_call: TRBV12-3/TRBV12-4
d_call: TRBD2
clone_size: NA
j_call: TRBJ2-1
cdr3_aa: CASASSREGENEQFF
cdr3_nt: TGTGCCAGCGCGAGTTCGCGGGAGGGAGAGAATGAGCAGTTCTTC

v_call: TRBV20-1
d_call: NA
clone_size: NA
j_call: TRBJ1-4
cdr3_aa: CSVPSGPLRATNEKLFF
cdr3_nt: TGCAGTGTTCCCTCAGGGCCCCTACGGGCAACTAATGAAAAACTGTTTTTT

v_call: TRBV30
d_call: TRBD1
clone_size: few
j_call: TRBJ2-2
cdr3_aa: CAWEPRGTTGELFF
cdr3_nt: TGTGCCTGGGAACCCAGGGGGACCACCGGGGAGCTGTTTTTT

v_call: TRBV7-9
d_call: NA
clone_size: many
j_call: TRBJ2-7
cdr3_aa: CASSLARGGQYF
cdr3_nt: TGTGCCAGCAGCTTAGCGCGAGGAGGTCAGTACTTC

v_call: TRBV19
d_call: NA
clone_size: few
j_call: TRBJ2-1
cdr3_aa: CASTAGSSYNEQFF
cdr3_nt: TGTGCCAGTACCGCCGGAAGCTCCTACAATGAGCAGTTCTTC

v_call: TRBV2
d_call: NA
clone_size: NA
j_call: TRBJ1-3
cdr3_aa: CASSEGERTYRNTIYF
cdr3_nt: TGTGCCAGCAGTGAAGGGGAAAGGACTTATCGAAACACCATATATTTT

v_call: TRBV6-1
d_call: TRBD2
clone_size: few
j_call: TRBJ2-3
cdr3_aa: CASSEGLRTYSGRDTDTQYF
cdr3_nt: TGTGCCAGCAGTGAGGGTCTCAGAACCTATAGCGGGAGGGACACAGATACGCAGTATTTT

v_call: TRBV4-3
d_call: TRBD1
clone_size: few
j_call: TRBJ2-7
cdr3_aa: CASSQSSQTGIYEQYF
cdr3_nt: TGCGCCAGCAGCCAAAGTTCCCAGACAGGGATATACGAGCAGTACTTC

v_call: TRBV2
d_call: NA
clone_size: many
j_call: TRBJ2-2
cdr3_aa: CASSDPGLNTGELFF
cdr3_nt: TGTGCCAGCAGTGATCCTGGCTTAAACACCGGGGAGCTGTTTTTT

v_call: TRBV30
d_call: TRBD1
clone_size: many
j_call: TRBJ2-3
cdr3_aa: CAWETGDGLTDTQYF
cdr3_nt: TGTGCCTGGGAAACAGGGGACGGGCTCACAGATACGCAGTATTTT

v_call: TRBV6-1
d_call: TRBD2
clone_size: NA
j_call: TRBJ2-5
cdr3_aa: CASSEWGLAGVEETQYF
cdr3_nt: TGTGCCAGCAGTGAATGGGGTCTAGCGGGAGTGGAGGAGACCCAGTACTTC

v_call: TRBV4-3
d_call: NA
clone_size: few
j_call: TRBJ2-1
cdr3_aa: CASSQDRRGSYNEQFF
cdr3_nt: TGCGCCAGCAGCCAAGACCGCAGGGGCTCCTACAATGAGCAGTTCTTC

v_call: TRBV4-1
d_call: NA
clone_size: NA
j_call: TRBJ2-7
cdr3_aa: CASSQRVLPGEQYF
cdr3_nt: TGCGCCAGCAGCCAACGGGTACTCCCCGGCGAGCAGTACTTC

v_call: TRBV11-3
d_call: TRBD2
clone_size: NA
j_call: TRBJ2-1
cdr3_aa: CASRSRGDNEQFF
cdr3_nt: TGTGCCAGCAGGTCCCGGGGGGACAATGAGCAGTTCTTC

v_call: TRBV24-1
d_call: TRBD1
clone_size: many
j_call: TRBJ2-3
cdr3_aa: CATSDGPRGPVTDTQYF
cdr3_nt: TGTGCCACCAGTGATGGGCCGAGGGGGCCCGTCACAGATACGCAGTATTTT

v_call: TRBV7-9
d_call: NA
clone_size: NA
j_call: TRBJ2-1
cdr3_aa: CASSLDRRSYEQFF
cdr3_nt: TGTGCCAGCAGCTTAGATCGCAGGTCCTATGAGCAGTTCTTC

v_call: TRBV13
d_call: TRBD2
clone_size: NA
j_call: TRBJ2-7
cdr3_aa: CASSELAGGPSYEQYF
cdr3_nt: TGTGCCAGCAGCGAACTAGCGGGGGGACCTTCCTACGAGCAGTACTTC

v_call: TRBV19
d_call: TRBD1
clone_size: many
j_call: TRBJ1-5
cdr3_aa: CASSGQGGSNQPQHF
cdr3_nt: TGTGCCAGCTCCGGACAGGGAGGGAGCAATCAGCCCCAGCATTTT

v_call: TRBV2
d_call: NA
clone_size: few
j_call: TRBJ1-5
cdr3_aa: CASSEEPGGNQPQHF
cdr3_nt: TGTGCCAGCAGTGAAGAACCTGGCGGCAATCAGCCCCAGCATTTT

v_call: TRBV7-2
d_call: TRBD2
clone_size: many
j_call: TRBJ2-7
cdr3_aa: CASSPGTSGFGEQYF
cdr3_nt: TGTGCCAGCAGCCCGGGGACTAGCGGGTTCGGCGAGCAGTACTTC

v_call: TRBV19
d_call: TRBD2
clone_size: many
j_call: TRBJ2-7
cdr3_aa: CASSMGTSGSPEQYF
cdr3_nt: TGTGCCAGTAGTATGGGGACTAGCGGGAGCCCCGAGCAGTACTTC

v_call: TRBV20-1
d_call: TRBD2
clone_size: many
j_call: TRBJ2-3
cdr3_aa: CSATPMTSGGSDTQYF
cdr3_nt: TGCAGTGCCACCCCGATGACTAGCGGGGGGTCGGATACGCAGTATTTT

v_call: TRBV24-1
d_call: TRBD1
clone_size: many
j_call: TRBJ1-5
cdr3_aa: CATADRLNQPQHF
cdr3_nt: TGTGCCACTGCGGACAGGTTGAATCAGCCCCAGCATTTT

v_call: TRBV6-2/TRBV6-3
d_call: TRBD1
clone_size: NA
j_call: TRBJ2-3
cdr3_aa: CATEDAGGGTDTQYF
cdr3_nt: TGTGCCACCGAGGATGCAGGGGGCGGCACAGATACGCAGTATTTT

v_call: TRBV12-3/TRBV12-4
d_call: NA
clone_size: once
j_call: TRBJ1-5
cdr3_aa: CASSLGGAGGSSNQPQHF
cdr3_nt: TGTGCCAGCAGTTTGGGGGGGGCGGGCGGGAGCAGCAATCAGCCCCAGCATTTT

v_call: TRBV11-2
d_call: NA
clone_size: many
j_call: TRBJ2-7
cdr3_aa: CASSRGGDLTHYEQYF
cdr3_nt: TGTGCCAGCAGCCGGGGCGGGGACCTGACACACTACGAGCAGTACTTC

v_call: TRBV5-1
d_call: TRBD1
clone_size: few
j_call: TRBJ2-3
cdr3_aa: CASSFTGGTADTQYF
cdr3_nt: TGCGCCAGCAGCTTTACAGGGGGCACCGCAGATACGCAGTATTTT

v_call: TRBV5-1
d_call: NA
clone_size: many
j_call: TRBJ2-2
cdr3_aa: CASSLDAAGWNTGELFF
cdr3_nt: TGCGCCAGCAGCTTGGACGCGGCAGGTTGGAACACCGGGGAGCTGTTTTTT

v_call: TRBV12-3/TRBV12-4
d_call: NA
clone_size: many
j_call: TRBJ2-1
cdr3_aa: CASSFGTPMGEQFF
cdr3_nt: TGTGCCAGCAGTTTCGGGACCCCCATGGGTGAGCAGTTCTTC